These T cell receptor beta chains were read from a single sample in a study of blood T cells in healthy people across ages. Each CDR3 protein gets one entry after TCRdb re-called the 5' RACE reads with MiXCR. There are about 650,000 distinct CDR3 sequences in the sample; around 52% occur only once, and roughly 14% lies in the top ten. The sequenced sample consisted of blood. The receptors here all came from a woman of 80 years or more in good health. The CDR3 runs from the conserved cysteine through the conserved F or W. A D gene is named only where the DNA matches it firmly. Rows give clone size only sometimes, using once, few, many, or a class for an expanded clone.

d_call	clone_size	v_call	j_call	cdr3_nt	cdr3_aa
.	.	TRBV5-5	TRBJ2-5	TGTGCCAGCAGCTTGGGCGCGGGCATCCAAGAGACCCAGTACTTC	CASSLGAGIQETQYF
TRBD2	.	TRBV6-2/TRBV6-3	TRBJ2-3	TGTGCCAGCAGTTACGGGACTAGCGGGACCCACACAGGTACGCAGTATTTT	CASSYGTSGTHTGTQYF
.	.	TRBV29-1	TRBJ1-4	TGCAGCGTTGCCGGCTACAGTGAAAAACTGTTTTTT	CSVAGYSEKLFF
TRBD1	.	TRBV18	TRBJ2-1	TGTGCCAGCTCACGGTTACAGGGGGCTATACCGAATGAGCAGTTCTTC	CASSRLQGAIPNEQFF
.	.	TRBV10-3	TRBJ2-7	TGTGCCATCAGTGAGTCCCCAGGGAACTACGAGCAGTACTTC	CAISESPGNYEQYF
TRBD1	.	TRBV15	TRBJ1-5	TGTGCCACCAGCACTCGGCGGACAGGGCAAAATCAGCCCCAGCATTTT	CATSTRRTGQNQPQHF
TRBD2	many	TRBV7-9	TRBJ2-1	TGTGCCAGCCCACGCGGGAGTAGCAATGAGCAGTTCTTC	CASPRGSSNEQFF
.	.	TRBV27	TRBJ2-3	TGTGCCAGCAGTTTTTCCCCCGGCGGAACTAGCACAGATACGCAGTATTTT	CASSFSPGGTSTDTQYF
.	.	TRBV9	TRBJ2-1	TGTGCCAGCAGCGTAGAGGGGGACTACTCCTACAATGAGCAGTTCTTC	CASSVEGDYSYNEQFF
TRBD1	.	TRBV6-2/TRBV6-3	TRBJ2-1	TGTGCCAGCAGTTACGCCCGACAGGGGGAAAAGTTCTTC	CASSYARQGEKFF
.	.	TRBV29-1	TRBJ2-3	TGCAGCGTTGAAGTGGGTAGGAATACGCAGTATTTT	CSVEVGRNTQYF
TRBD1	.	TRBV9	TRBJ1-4	TGTGCCAGCAGCCTCACAGGGGAGGCGGAAAAACTGTTTTTT	CASSLTGEAEKLFF
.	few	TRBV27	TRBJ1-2	TGTGCCAGCAGTTTATCCTCATGGGGAGAGAACTATGGCTACACCTTC	CASSLSSWGENYGYTF
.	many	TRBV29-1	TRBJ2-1	TGCAGCGGTAAGGTGGGGCATGAGCAGTTCTTC	CSGKVGHEQFF
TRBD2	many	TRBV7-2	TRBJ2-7	TGTGCCAGCAGCTCTGATCTAGCGGGAGGGGGCGAGCAGTACTTC	CASSSDLAGGGEQYF
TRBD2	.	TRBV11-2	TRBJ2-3	TGTGCCAGCAGCTGGACCGCTTTAGCGGGGGACACAGATACGCAGTATTTT	CASSWTALAGDTDTQYF
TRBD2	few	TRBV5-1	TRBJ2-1	TGCGCCAGCAGCTTGGAGAGACTAGCTAGTGAGCAGTTCTTC	CASSLERLASEQFF
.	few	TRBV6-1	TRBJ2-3	TGTGCCAGCAGTGCCACCGGGGCAGATACGCAGTATTTT	CASSATGADTQYF
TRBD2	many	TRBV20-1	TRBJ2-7	TGCAGTGCCGAAGCGGGAGTCTCCTACGAGCAGTACTTC	CSAEAGVSYEQYF
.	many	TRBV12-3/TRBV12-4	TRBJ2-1	TGTGCCAGCAGTTGGGGTAATTACAATGAGCAGTTCTTC	CASSWGNYNEQFF
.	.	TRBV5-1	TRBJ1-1	TGCGCCAGCAGCTTGGAGGGTGGAGGGCCCACTGAAGCTTTCTTT	CASSLEGGGPTEAFF
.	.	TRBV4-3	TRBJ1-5	TGCGCCAGCAGCCAAGGTAGGGGACAAGGACGGCCCCAGCATTTT	CASSQGRGQGRPQHF
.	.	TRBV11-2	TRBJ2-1	TGTGCCAGCAGCGTCAGCCACTCAGCCTACAATGAGCAGTTTTTC	CASSVSHSAYNEQFF
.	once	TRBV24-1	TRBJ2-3	TGTGTCACCAGTGAACCCGCGGAGGCAAGCACAGATACGCAGTATTTT	CVTSEPAEASTDTQYF
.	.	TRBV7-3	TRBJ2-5	TGTGCCAGCAGCTCCGGTGTGGGGCAAGAGACCCAGTACTTC	CASSSGVGQETQYF
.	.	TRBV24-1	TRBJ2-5	TGTGCCACCAGTGAAGATACCCAAGAGACCCAGTACTTC	CATSEDTQETQYF
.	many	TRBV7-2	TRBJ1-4	TGTGCCAGCAGCCCCCTGCGAGGAGTAGGGAAACTGTTTTTT	CASSPLRGVGKLFF
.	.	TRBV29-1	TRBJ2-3	TGCAGTGCTCCGTTGGTAGCGTTTGGCACAGATACGCAGTATTTT	CSAPLVAFGTDTQYF